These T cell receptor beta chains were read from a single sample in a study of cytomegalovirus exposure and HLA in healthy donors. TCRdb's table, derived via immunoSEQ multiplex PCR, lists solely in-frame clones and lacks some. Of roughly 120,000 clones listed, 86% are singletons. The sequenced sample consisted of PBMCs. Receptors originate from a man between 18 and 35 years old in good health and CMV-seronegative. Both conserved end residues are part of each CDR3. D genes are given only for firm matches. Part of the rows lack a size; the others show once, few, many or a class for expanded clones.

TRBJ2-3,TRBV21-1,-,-,CASIPPGTSGSDTQYF,TGTGCCAGCATTCCCCCGGGGACTAGCGGGAGTGATACGCAGTATTTT
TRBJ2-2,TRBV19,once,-,CASSTSLSNTGELFF,TGTGCCAGTAGTACTAGCCTTTCGAACACCGGGGAGCTGTTTTTT
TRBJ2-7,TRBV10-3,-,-,CAESQGLGYEQYF,TGTGCCGAATCTCAGGGGTTGGGGTACGAGCAGTACTTC
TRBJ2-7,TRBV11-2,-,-,CASSSPGRPPYEQYF,TGTGCCAGCAGCTCCCCCGGCAGGCCCCCCTACGAGCAGTACTTC
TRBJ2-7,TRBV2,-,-,CASSDGGLPYEQYF,TGTGCCAGCAGTGATGGGGGGTTACCCTACGAGCAGTACTTC
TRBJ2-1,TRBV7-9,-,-,CASSDEGTNEQFF,TGTGCCAGCAGCGATGAGGGAACCAATGAGCAGTTCTTC
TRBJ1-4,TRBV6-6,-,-,CASSRATGGNEKLFF,TGTGCCAGCTCCAGGGCGACAGGAGGTAATGAAAAACTGTTTTTT
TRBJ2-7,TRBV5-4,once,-,CASSAGTLSSYEQYF,TGTGCCAGCAGTGCCGGGACACTCAGCTCCTACGAGCAGTACTTC
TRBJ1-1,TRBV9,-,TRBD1,CASSPPGTGIYTEAFF,TGTGCCAGCAGCCCCCCCGGGACAGGGATTTACACTGAAGCTTTCTTT
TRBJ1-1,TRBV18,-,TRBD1,CASSNTGQGNTEAFF,TGTGCCAGCTCCAATACGGGACAGGGGAACACTGAAGCTTTCTTT
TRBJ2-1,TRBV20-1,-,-,CSALDNEQFF,TGCAGTGCTTTAGACAATGAGCAGTTCTTC
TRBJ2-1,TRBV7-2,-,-,CASSFTSNEQFF,TGTGCCAGCAGCTTTACTAGCAATGAGCAGTTCTTC
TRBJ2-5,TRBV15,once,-,CATSRDLTDQGETQYF,TGTGCCACCAGCAGAGATCTGACGGACCAGGGGGAGACCCAGTACTTC
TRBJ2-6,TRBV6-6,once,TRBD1,CASSGQGVGANILTF,TGTGCCAGCAGTGGACAGGGGGTCGGGGCCAACATCCTGACTTTC
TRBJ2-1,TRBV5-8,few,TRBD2,CASSPGVSGGYNEQFF,TGTGCCAGCAGCCCAGGGGTTAGCGGGGGGTACAATGAGCAGTTCTTC
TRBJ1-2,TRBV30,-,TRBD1,CAWSVGTGLDGYTF,TGTGCCTGGAGTGTAGGGACAGGGCTAGATGGCTACACCTTC
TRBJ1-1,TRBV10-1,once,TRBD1,CASRSGGSNTEAFF,TGCGCCAGCAGATCAGGGGGCTCAAACACTGAAGCTTTCTTT
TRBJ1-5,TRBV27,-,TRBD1,CASSSRQGGSNQPQHF,TGTGCCAGCAGTTCACGACAGGGTGGAAGCAATCAGCCCCAGCATTTT
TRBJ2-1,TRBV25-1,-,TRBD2,CASSDPGGRNEQFF,TGTGCCAGCAGTGATCCGGGAGGAAGGAATGAGCAGTTCTTC
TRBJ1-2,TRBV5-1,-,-,CASSTGVRVGANYGYTF,TGCGCCAGCAGCACGGGCGTCAGGGTGGGCGCTAACTATGGCTACACCTTC
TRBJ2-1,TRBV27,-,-,CASSFWDSLYNEQFF,TGTGCCAGCAGTTTCTGGGACTCGCTATACAATGAGCAGTTCTTC
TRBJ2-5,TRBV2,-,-,CASSERQYQETQYF,TGTGCCAGCAGCGAAAGACAGTACCAAGAGACCCAGTACTTC
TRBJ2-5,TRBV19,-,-,CASSIAAGTQYF,TGTGCCAGTAGTATAGCCGCCGGGACCCAGTACTTC
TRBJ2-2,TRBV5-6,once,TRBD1,CASSPADRDPTGELFF,TGTGCCAGCAGCCCCGCGGACAGGGACCCCACCGGGGAGCTGTTTTTT
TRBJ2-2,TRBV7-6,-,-,CASSLERVGELFF,TGTGCCAGCAGCTTAGAGCGGGTCGGGGAGCTGTTTTTT
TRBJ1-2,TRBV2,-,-,CASSEARGGNGYTF,TGTGCCAGCAGTGAAGCTCGGGGGGGGAATGGCTACACCTTC
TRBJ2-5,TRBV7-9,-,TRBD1,CASSLGGQILKETQYF,TGTGCCAGCAGCTTAGGGGGACAGATTCTTAAAGAGACCCAGTACTTC
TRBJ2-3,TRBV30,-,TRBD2,CAWGGRADSTQYF,TGTGCCTGGGGCGGGAGGGCCGATAGTACGCAGTATTTT
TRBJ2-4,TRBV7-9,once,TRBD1,CASRAGTGGAKNIQYF,TGTGCCAGCAGGGCCGGGACAGGGGGCGCCAAAAACATTCAGTACTTC
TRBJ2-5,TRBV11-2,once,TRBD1,CASSLQGEETQYF,TGTGCCAGCAGCTTACAGGGGGAGGAGACCCAGTACTTC
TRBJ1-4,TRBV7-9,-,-,CLDREGNEKLFF,TGCCTCGACCGGGAGGGTAATGAAAAACTGTTTTTT
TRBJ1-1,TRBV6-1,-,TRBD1,CASLGQGASEAFF,TGTGCCAGCCTAGGACAGGGAGCATCTGAAGCTTTCTTT
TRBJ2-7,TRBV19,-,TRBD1,CASSIGWDREVYEQYF,TGTGCCAGTAGTATAGGATGGGACAGGGAAGTGTACGAGCAGTACTTC
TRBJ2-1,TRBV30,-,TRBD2,CAWTAGLSYNEQFF,TGTGCCTGGACCGCGGGACTATCCTACAATGAGCAGTTCTTC
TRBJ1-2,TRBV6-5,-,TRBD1,CASSFQDRGRLDGYTF,TGTGCCAGCAGTTTCCAGGACAGGGGAAGGCTAGATGGCTACACCTTC
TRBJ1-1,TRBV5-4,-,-,CAFHQAGNTEAFF,TGTGCCTTCCACCAGGCAGGGAACACTGAAGCTTTCTTT
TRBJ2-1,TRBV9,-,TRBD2,CASSVTGGSYNEQFF,TGTGCCAGCAGCGTAACGGGGGGCTCCTACAATGAGCAGTTCTTC
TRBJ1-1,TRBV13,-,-,CASSPSIQGSWTEAFF,TGTGCCAGCAGCCCCTCCATACAGGGATCGTGGACTGAAGCTTTCTTT
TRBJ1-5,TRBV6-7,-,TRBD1,CASSRDRGEGRDNQPQHF,TGTGCCAGCAGTAGGGACAGGGGCGAGGGGAGGGACAATCAGCCCCAGCATTTT
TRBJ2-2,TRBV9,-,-,CASSALTIANTGELFF,TGTGCCAGCAGCGCCTTGACTATCGCGAACACCGGGGAGCTGTTTTTT
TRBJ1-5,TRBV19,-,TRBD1,CASSSGTASNQPQHF,TGTGCCAGTAGTTCCGGGACAGCATCCAATCAGCCCCAGCATTTT
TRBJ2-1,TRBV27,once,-,CASSLSAGRSYNEQFF,TGTGCCAGCAGTTTATCGGCGGGGCGCTCCTACAATGAGCAGTTCTTC